This T cell receptor beta chain was captured in a study of blood T cell repertoires in COVID-19. V gave up 4 bases and J gave up 5 bases, with 29 bases separating them. Germline values: CDR1 SGHDN, CDR2 FVKESK. This CDR3 is 20 amino acids long. Libraries were prepared by immunoSEQ multiplex PCR; TCRdb keeps only in-frame clonotypes and omits some of them. Among some 140,000 clones, roughly 84% were seen once, and the ten largest hold 4.5% to 5.5%. This receptor was identified in a man aged 35-49 years with acute COVID-19. The specimen sequenced was PBMCs or T cells enriched from blood (not recorded which). The chain recombines TRBV14 with TRBJ2-2, with D perhaps given as TRBD1 or TRBD2 (9 bases each). CDR3 DNA sequence: TGTGCCAGCAGCCCCGTTTGGGACAGGGTTAGCGGGAGCCAAACCGGGGAGCTGTTTTTT. It yields the protein CASSPVWDRVSGSQTGELFF.